This entry is about one T cell receptor beta chain. The V and J ends lost 8 bases and 10 bases respectively, with 13 bases between them. The CDR3 sequence is 11 residues long. Germline CDR1 and CDR2: MNHEY and SMNVEV (reference sequence). The data were obtained in a study of T cell repertoires in aging, cancer and after chemotherapy. TCR beta rearrangements were amplified from peripheral blood genomic DNA. A mixed TRB-A/B primer pool amplified rearranged TRB by multiplex touch-down PCR. TCRdb reprocessed the multiplex PCR reads with MiXCR, giving one entry per CDR3 protein. The data contain 8,500 to 10,000 distinct CDR3 sequences, 33% of them singletons.

The sequence was collected from a human donor in good health. The donor label of this sample is uncertain. This chain joins TRBV27 and TRBJ2-3, with a weak D call TRBD2 (6 bases). Sequenced sample: blood. The CDR3 region has the DNA TGTGCCAGCCACCGGGGGTCTGCGCAGTATTTT. Translation: CASHRGSAQYF.